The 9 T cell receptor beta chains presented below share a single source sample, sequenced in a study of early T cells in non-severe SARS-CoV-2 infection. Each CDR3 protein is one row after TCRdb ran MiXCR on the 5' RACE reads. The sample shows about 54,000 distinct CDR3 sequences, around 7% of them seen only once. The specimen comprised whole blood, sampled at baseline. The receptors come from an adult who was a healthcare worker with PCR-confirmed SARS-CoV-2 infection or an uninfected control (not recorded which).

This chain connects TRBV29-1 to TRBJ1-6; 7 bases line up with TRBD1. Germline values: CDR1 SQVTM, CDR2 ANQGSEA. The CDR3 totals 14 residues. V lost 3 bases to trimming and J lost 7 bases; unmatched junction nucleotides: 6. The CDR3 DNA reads TGCAGCGTTGATAAGGGACAGATAAATTCACCCCTCCACTTT. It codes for CSVDKGQINSPLHF.

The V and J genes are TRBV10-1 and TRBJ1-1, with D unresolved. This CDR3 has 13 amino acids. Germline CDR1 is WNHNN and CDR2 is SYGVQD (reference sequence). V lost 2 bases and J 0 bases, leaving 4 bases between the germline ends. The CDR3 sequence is CASSETMNTEAFF. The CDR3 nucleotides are TGCGCCAGCAGTGAGACTATGAACACTGAAGCTTTCTTT.

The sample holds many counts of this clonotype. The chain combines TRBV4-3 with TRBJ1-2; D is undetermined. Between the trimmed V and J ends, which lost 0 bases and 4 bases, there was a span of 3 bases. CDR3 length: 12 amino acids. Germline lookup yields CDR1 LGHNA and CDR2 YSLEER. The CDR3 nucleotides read TGCGCCAGCAGCCAAGACATCTATGGCTACACCTTC. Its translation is CASSQDIYGYTF.

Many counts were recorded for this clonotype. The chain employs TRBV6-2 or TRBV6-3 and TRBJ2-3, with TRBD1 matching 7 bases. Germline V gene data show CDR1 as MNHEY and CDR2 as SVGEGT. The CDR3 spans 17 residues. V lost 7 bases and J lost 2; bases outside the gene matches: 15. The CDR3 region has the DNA TGTGCCAGCAAAGCCCGACCCGGGACAGCTTCCACAGATACGCAGTATTTT. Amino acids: CASKARPGTASTDTQYF.

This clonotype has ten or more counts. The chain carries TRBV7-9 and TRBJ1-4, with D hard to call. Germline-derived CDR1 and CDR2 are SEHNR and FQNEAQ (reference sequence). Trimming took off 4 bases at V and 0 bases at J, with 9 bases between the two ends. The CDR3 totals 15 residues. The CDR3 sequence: CASSSQDATNEKLFF. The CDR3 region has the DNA TGTGCCAGCAGCTCGCAAGATGCAACTAATGAAAAACTGTTTTTT.

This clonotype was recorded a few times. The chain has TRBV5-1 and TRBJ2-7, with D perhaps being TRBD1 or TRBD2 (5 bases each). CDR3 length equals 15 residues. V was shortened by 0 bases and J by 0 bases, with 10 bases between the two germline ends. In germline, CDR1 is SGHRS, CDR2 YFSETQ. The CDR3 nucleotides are TGCGCCAGCAGCTTGGCAGGGACCGGCTCCTACGAGCAGTACTTC. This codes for CASSLAGTGSYEQYF.

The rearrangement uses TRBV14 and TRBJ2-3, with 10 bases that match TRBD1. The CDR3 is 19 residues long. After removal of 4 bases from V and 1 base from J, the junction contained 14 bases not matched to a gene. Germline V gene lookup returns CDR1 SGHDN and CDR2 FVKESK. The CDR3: CASSRIRETGGPRTDTQYF. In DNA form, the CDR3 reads TGTGCCAGCAGCCGCATAAGAGAGACAGGGGGCCCACGCACAGATACGCAGTATTTT.

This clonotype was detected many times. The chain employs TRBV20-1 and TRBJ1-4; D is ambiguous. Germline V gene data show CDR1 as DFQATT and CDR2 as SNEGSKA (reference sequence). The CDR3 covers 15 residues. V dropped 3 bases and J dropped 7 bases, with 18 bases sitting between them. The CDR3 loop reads CSASAARLEGEKLFF. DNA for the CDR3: TGCAGTGCTAGTGCCGCAAGGTTGGAGGGTGAAAAACTGTTTTTT.

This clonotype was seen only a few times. The CDR3 loop is CASSLSPRYTEAFF. CDR3 nucleotides: TGTGCCAGCAGCTTATCTCCCAGATACACTGAAGCTTTCTTT. This chain uses TRBV7-9 with TRBJ1-1; D gene uncertain. CDR3 length: 14 amino acids. V was clipped by 2 bases and J by 3 bases, with 10 bases between them. In germline, CDR1 is SEHNR, CDR2 FQNEAQ (reference sequence).